This is a list of T cell receptor beta chains from one sample in a study of patients and donors after allogeneic stem cell transplantation. TCRdb reprocessed the RT-PCR reads via MiXCR and lists one record per CDR3 protein. The table records tens of thousands of distinct CDR3 sequences, roughly 48% of them present only once. The sequenced sample was blood, either unsorted or a sorted T cell fraction (not recorded which). The source is a human donor who was either an allogeneic HSCT recipient or a stem cell or donor lymphocyte infusion donor (not recorded which). It is not recorded whose cells these are; they may come from a transplant donor. Both conserved end residues are part of each CDR3. Fields, in order: clone size, D gene, J gene, V gene, CDR3 protein, CDR3 DNA. A D gene is named only where the DNA matches it firmly. Clone size, where shown, is once, few, many, or a class for clones that have expanded.

NA,NA,TRBJ1-5,TRBV4-3,CASSQDVTGGPQHF,TGCGCCAGCAGCCAAGACGTGACGGGCGGGCCCCAGCATTTT
few,NA,TRBJ1-4,TRBV4-1,CASSHGGLGEKLFF,TGCGCCAGCAGCCACGGGGGGCTTGGGGAAAAACTGTTTTTT
few,NA,TRBJ2-2,TRBV28,CASSLLGRTNTGELFF,TGTGCCAGCAGTTTATTGGGACGGACTAACACCGGGGAGCTGTTTTTT
NA,NA,TRBJ1-5,TRBV6-5,CASSRSKGGSNQPQHF,TGTGCCAGCAGTAGGTCAAAGGGAGGAAGCAATCAGCCCCAGCATTTT
few,TRBD1,TRBJ1-5,TRBV7-9,CASSLDRGNNQPQHF,TGTGCCAGCAGCTTAGACAGGGGAAACAATCAGCCCCAGCATTTT
few,NA,TRBJ1-2,TRBV12-3/TRBV12-4,CASSFRDPSFYGYTF,TGTGCCAGCAGTTTTCGGGACCCTTCTTTTTATGGCTACACCTTC
NA,NA,TRBJ1-5,TRBV6-5,CASRGGLQGNQPQHF,TGTGCCAGCAGAGGGGGTTTACAGGGCAATCAGCCCCAGCATTTT
NA,TRBD1,TRBJ2-4,TRBV15,CATSQTGAKNIQYF,TGTGCCACCAGTCAGACAGGGGCCAAAAACATTCAGTACTTC
NA,NA,TRBJ1-5,TRBV7-8,CASSTEIRQPQHF,TGTGCCAGCAGCACAGAAATTCGTCAGCCCCAGCATTTT
NA,NA,TRBJ2-4,TRBV7-9,CASSPVGIAKNIQYF,TGTGCCAGCAGCCCCGTTGGGATAGCCAAAAACATTCAGTACTTC
NA,NA,TRBJ2-1,TRBV2,CASSRDFSYEQFF,TGTGCCAGCAGTCGGGACTTCTCCTATGAGCAGTTCTTC
many,NA,TRBJ1-3,TRBV6-4,CASIEPGNTIYF,TGTGCCAGCATCGAGCCGGGCAACACCATATATTTT
many,NA,TRBJ1-3,TRBV5-6,CASSLGASGNTIYF,TGTGCCAGCAGCTTGGGAGCCTCTGGAAACACCATATATTTT
NA,NA,TRBJ1-2,TRBV4-3,CASSQEGGSPYYGYTF,TGCGCCAGCAGCCAAGAGGGGGGTTCCCCCTACTATGGCTACACCTTC
few,TRBD1,TRBJ2-5,TRBV10-3,CAISLGTGKVQETQYF,TGTGCCATCAGTTTAGGGACAGGGAAAGTCCAAGAGACCCAGTACTTC
NA,NA,TRBJ1-1,TRBV6-5,CASSYSVTMNTEAFF,TGTGCCAGCAGTTACTCGGTGACCATGAACACTGAAGCTTTCTTT
NA,NA,TRBJ1-3,TRBV29-1,CSVEDYPAAGNTIYF,TGCAGCGTTGAAGATTACCCGGCGGCTGGAAACACCATATATTTT
NA,TRBD1,TRBJ1-4,TRBV6-6,CASSYWGQSNEELFF,TGTGCCAGCAGTTACTGGGGACAGAGTAATGAAGAACTGTTTTTT
NA,NA,TRBJ1-1,TRBV11-2,CASSLMRGTEAFF,TGTGCCAGCAGCTTAATGCGGGGGACTGAAGCTTTCTTT
once,NA,TRBJ1-3,TRBV28,CASSPRNGNTIYF,TGTGCCAGCAGCCCCCGGAATGGAAACACCATATATTTT
NA,NA,TRBJ2-2,TRBV27,CASAVFGGRTGELFF,TGTGCCAGCGCGGTCTTCGGGGGAAGGACCGGGGAGCTGTTTTTT
NA,TRBD2,TRBJ2-3,TRBV12-3/TRBV12-4,CASSLLAGDTDTQYF,TGTGCCAGCAGTTTACTAGCGGGAGACACAGATACGCAGTATTTT
NA,NA,TRBJ1-5,TRBV19,CASKFSWPVSNQPQHF,TGTGCCAGCAAATTTAGCTGGCCAGTTAGCAATCAGCCCCAGCATTTT
few,NA,TRBJ1-1,TRBV28,CASSGAQVIENTEAFF,TGTGCCAGCAGTGGGGCTCAGGTTATTGAGAACACTGAAGCTTTCTTT
once,NA,TRBJ2-2,TRBV5-6,CASSLDRLYGELFF,TGTGCCAGCAGCTTGGACAGGCTCTACGGGGAGCTGTTTTTT
NA,NA,TRBJ2-2,TRBV6-5,CASRQAPNTGELFF,TGTGCCAGCAGACAGGCCCCGAACACCGGGGAGCTGTTTTTT
NA,TRBD1,TRBJ1-5,TRBV29-1,CSVSQGDSNQPQHF,TGCAGCGTTTCGCAGGGGGATAGCAATCAGCCCCAGCATTTT
few,NA,TRBJ1-1,TRBV13,CASSQRGGWNTEAFF,TGTGCCAGCAGCCAGCGGGGGGGATGGAACACTGAAGCTTTCTTT
few,NA,TRBJ1-5,TRBV18,CASSPGRLQPQHF,TGTGCCAGCTCACCAGGGCGCTTACAGCCCCAGCATTTT
NA,NA,TRBJ1-3,TRBV5-1,CASSPTARSGNTIYF,TGCGCCAGCAGCCCGACAGCCCGCTCTGGAAACACCATATATTTT
many,NA,TRBJ1-2,TRBV29-1,CSVDRGEDYYGYTF,TGCAGCGTTGATAGGGGAGAGGACTATTATGGCTACACCTTC
NA,NA,TRBJ1-1,TRBV6-1,CASRPTKAFF,TGTGCCAGCAGGCCGACAAAAGCTTTCTTT
few,TRBD1,TRBJ1-4,TRBV29-1,CSVAGTGVFNEKLFF,TGCAGCGTTGCCGGGACAGGGGTCTTTAATGAAAAACTGTTTTTT
few,NA,TRBJ1-4,TRBV7-2,CASSSSSNEKLFF,TGTGCCAGCAGCTCATCGTCTAATGAAAAACTGTTTTTT
NA,NA,TRBJ1-1,TRBV12-3/TRBV12-4,CASSFGTNTEAFF,TGTGCCAGCAGTTTCGGGACAAACACTGAAGCTTTCTTT
NA,NA,TRBJ2-7,TRBV4-3,CASSQGTATYEQYF,TGCGCCAGCAGCCAAGGGACAGCGACCTACGAGCAGTACTTC
NA,NA,TRBJ1-2,TRBV7-2,CASSLKTNYGYTF,TGTGCCAGCAGCTTAAAAACTAACTATGGCTACACCTTC
few,NA,TRBJ1-5,TRBV28,CASSFERSNQPQHF,TGTGCCAGCAGTTTTGAGCGTAGCAATCAGCCCCAGCATTTT
NA,NA,TRBJ2-5,TRBV12-3/TRBV12-4,CAIRRQETQYF,TGTGCCATTCGGAGACAAGAGACCCAGTACTTC
NA,NA,TRBJ1-1,TRBV4-1,CASSQGQMNTEAFF,TGCGCCAGCAGCCAAGGGCAAATGAACACTGAAGCTTTCTTT
NA,TRBD1,TRBJ2-7,TRBV20-1,CSASWGTGTYEQYF,TGCAGTGCTAGCTGGGGGACAGGGACCTACGAGCAGTACTTC
few,NA,TRBJ1-2,TRBV12-3/TRBV12-4,CASRPPGYGYTF,TGTGCCAGCAGGCCTCCGGGGTATGGCTACACCTTC
NA,NA,TRBJ1-1,TRBV28,CASSLTRTEAFF,TGTGCCAGCAGTTTGACCCGCACTGAAGCTTTCTTT
NA,NA,TRBJ2-7,TRBV27,CASSFVPGRNYEQYF,TGTGCCAGCAGTTTTGTCCCGGGCCGAAACTACGAGCAGTACTTC